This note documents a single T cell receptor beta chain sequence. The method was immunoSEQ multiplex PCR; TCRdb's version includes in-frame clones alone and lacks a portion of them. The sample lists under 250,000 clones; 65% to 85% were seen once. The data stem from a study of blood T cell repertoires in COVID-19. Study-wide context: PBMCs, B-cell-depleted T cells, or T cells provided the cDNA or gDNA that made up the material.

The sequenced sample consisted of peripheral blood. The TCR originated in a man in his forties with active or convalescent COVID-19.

The CDR3 region has the DNA TGTGCCAGCAGTGAGGCGACAGGGGGTCGGACTGAAGCTTTCTTT. It yields the protein CASSEATGGRTEAFF. The V and J genes are TRBV6-1 and TRBJ1-1, with 9 nucleotides matching TRBD1. J gave up 5 bases and V 3 bases, and 7 bases lay outside the gene matches. CDR1 is MNHNS, CDR2 SASEGT, per germline. The CDR3 sequence is 15 residues long.